The clone carrying this T cell receptor (beta chain) came up a few times. No antigen is known for it. This CDR3 contains 14 residues. Per the germline V gene, CDR1 is MDHEN and CDR2 is SYDVKM. Trimming removed 4 bases from V and 3 bases from J; junction bases left unmatched: 4. The DNA input per sorted-subset replicate PCR was 150 to 200 ng, corresponding to some 30,000 T cell genomes. Repertoires were generated with immunoSEQ multiplex PCR, while TCRdb's copy carries only in-frame clones and drops some. The data show about 230,000 clones, just over 65% seen once. The data were taken from a study of shared clonotypes between healthy human individuals. Study-level findings and limits: When naive CD4 clonotypes were compared across a handful of donors, roughly 4.9% were shared.

The sample consisted of memory CD4+ T cells sorted from blood. Indicated subset: CD45RA-negative fraction. The source of this sequence is a man aged 25-40 years in good health. The chain combines TRBV28 with TRBJ2-7, with TRBD1 identical over 9 bases. The CDR3 protein is CASSSQGAGYEQYF. CDR3 sequence (DNA): TGTGCCAGCAGTTCACAGGGGGCTGGCTACGAGCAGTACTTC.